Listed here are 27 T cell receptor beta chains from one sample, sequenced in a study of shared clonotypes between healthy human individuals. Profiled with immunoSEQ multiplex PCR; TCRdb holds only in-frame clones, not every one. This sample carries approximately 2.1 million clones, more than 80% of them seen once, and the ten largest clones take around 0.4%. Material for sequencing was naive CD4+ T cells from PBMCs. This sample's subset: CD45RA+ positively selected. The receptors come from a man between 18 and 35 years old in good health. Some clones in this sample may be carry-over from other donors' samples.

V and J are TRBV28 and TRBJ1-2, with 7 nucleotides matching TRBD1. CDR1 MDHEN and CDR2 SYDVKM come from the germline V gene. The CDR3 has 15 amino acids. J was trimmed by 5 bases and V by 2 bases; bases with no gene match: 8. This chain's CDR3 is CASSLAGTVPYGYTF. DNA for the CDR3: TGTGCCAGCAGTTTAGCCGGGACAGTCCCTTATGGCTACACCTTC.

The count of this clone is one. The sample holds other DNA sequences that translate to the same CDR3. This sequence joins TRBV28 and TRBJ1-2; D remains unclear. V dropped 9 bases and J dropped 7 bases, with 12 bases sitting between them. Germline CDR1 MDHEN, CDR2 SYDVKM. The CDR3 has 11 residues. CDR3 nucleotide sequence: TGTGCCAGTTCGAATGGGCGTGGCTACACCTTC. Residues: CASSNGRGYTF.

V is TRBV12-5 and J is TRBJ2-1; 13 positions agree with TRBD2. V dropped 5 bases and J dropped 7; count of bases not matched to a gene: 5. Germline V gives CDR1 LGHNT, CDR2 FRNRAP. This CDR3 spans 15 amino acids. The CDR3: CASGVGTSGMNEQFF. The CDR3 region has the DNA TGTGCTAGTGGTGTCGGGACTAGCGGGATGAATGAGCAGTTCTTC.

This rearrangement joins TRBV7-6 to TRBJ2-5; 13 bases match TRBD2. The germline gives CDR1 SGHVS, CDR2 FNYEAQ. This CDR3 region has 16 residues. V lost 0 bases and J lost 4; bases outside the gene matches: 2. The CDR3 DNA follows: TGTGCCAGCAGCTTAGCTCGACTAGCGGGAGGAGAGACCCAGTACTTC. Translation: CASSLARLAGGETQYF.

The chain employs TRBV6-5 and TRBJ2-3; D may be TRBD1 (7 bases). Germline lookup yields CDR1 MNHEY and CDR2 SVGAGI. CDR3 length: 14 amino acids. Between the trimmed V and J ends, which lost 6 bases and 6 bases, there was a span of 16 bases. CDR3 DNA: TGTGCCAGCAGCCCCCCTTCAGGGGGGGATACGCAGTATTTT. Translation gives CASSPPSGGDTQYF.

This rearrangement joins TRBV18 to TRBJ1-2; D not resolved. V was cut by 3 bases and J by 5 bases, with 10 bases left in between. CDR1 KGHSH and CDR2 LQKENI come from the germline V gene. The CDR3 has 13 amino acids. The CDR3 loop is CASSPEVQYGYTF. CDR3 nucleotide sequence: TGTGCCAGCTCACCGGAAGTTCAGTATGGCTACACCTTC.

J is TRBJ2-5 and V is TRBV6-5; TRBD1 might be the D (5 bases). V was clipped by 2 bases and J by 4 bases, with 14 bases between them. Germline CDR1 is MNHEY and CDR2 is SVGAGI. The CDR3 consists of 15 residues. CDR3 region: CASSYEAGKVETQYF. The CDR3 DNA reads TGTGCCAGCAGTTACGAGGCAGGGAAGGTAGAGACCCAGTACTTC.

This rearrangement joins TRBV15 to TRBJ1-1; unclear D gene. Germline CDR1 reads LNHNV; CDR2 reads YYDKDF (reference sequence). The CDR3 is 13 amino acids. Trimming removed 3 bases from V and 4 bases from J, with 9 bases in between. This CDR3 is CATSSAALTEAFF. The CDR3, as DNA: TGTGCCACCAGCAGTGCGGCGCTCACTGAAGCTTTCTTT.

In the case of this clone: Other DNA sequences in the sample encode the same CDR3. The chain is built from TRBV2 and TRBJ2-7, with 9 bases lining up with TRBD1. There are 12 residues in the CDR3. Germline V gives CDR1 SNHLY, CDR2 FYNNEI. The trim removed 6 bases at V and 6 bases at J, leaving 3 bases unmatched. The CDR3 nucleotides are TGTGCCAGCAGGGACAGGGGAGGCGAGCAGTACTTC. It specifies CASRDRGGEQYF.

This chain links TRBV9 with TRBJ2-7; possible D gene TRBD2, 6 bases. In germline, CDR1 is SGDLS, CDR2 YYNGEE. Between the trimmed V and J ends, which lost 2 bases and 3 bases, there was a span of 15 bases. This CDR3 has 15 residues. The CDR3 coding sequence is TGTGCCAGCAGCGTGGGCCAGGGACTTTTCTACGAGCAGTACTTC. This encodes CASSVGQGLFYEQYF.

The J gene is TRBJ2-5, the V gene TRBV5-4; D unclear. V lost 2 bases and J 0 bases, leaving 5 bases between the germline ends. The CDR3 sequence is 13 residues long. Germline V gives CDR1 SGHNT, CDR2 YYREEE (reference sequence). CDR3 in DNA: TGTGCCAGCAGCTTCACAGACCAAGAGACCCAGTACTTC. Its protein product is CASSFTDQETQYF.

CDR3 residues: CASRRGRTGELFF. CDR3 nucleotide sequence: TGTGCCAGCCGACGGGGGCGCACCGGGGAGCTGTTTTTT. This rearrangement joins TRBV19 to TRBJ2-2; D might be TRBD1 or TRBD2, each matching 6 bases. The CDR3 runs to 13 residues. Trimming removed 9 bases at V and 4 bases at J, with 12 bases between. The germline V gene encodes CDR1 LNHDA and CDR2 SQIVND (reference sequence).

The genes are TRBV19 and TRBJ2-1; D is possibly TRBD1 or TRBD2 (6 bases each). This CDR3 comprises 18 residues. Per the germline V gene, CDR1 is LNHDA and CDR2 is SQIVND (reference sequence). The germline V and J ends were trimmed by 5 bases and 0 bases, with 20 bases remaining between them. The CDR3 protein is CASSQAREKGGSYNEQFF. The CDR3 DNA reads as TGTGCCAGTAGTCAAGCACGGGAGAAAGGGGGCTCCTACAATGAGCAGTTCTTC.

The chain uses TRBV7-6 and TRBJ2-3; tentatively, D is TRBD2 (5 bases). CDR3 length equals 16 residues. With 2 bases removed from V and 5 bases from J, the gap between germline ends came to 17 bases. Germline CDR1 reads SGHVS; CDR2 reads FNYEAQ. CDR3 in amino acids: CASSLLLSGAGDTQYF. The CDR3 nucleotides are TGTGCCAGCAGCTTACTTTTGAGCGGAGCCGGAGATACGCAGTATTTT.

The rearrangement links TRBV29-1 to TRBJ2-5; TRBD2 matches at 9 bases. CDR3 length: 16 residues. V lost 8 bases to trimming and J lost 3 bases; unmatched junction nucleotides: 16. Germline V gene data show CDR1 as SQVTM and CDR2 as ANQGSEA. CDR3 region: CSCPGGVAGDKETQYF. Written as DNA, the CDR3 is TGCAGCTGCCCGGGTGGGGTAGCGGGAGATAAAGAGACCCAGTACTTC.

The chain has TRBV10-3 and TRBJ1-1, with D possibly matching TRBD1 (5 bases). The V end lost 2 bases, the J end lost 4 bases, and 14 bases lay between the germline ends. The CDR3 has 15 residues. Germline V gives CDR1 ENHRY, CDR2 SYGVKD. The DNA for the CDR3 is TGTGCCATCAGTGAGGTGGACCAGGGCCTCACTGAAGCTTTCTTT. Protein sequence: CAISEVDQGLTEAFF.

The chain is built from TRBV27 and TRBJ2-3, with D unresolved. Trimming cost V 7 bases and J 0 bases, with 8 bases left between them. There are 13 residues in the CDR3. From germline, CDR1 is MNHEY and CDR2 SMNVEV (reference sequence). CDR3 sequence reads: CASKSYSTDTQYF. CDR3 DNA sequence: TGTGCCAGCAAAAGTTATAGCACAGATACGCAGTATTTT.

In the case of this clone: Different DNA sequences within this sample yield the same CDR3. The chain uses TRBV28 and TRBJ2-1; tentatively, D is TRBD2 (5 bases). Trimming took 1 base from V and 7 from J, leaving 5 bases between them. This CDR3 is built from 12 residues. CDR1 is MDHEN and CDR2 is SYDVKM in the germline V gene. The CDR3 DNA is TGTGCCAGCAGTTTATCGGGGAATGAGCAGTTCTTC. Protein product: CASSLSGNEQFF.

CDR3 DNA sequence: TGTGCCAGCAGTGACTCCAACAGGGTATTGGAGACCCAGTACTTC. Translating gives CASSDSNRVLETQYF. V and J are TRBV6-4 and TRBJ2-5, with a tentative D call TRBD1 (6 bases). Germline V gives CDR1 MRHNA, CDR2 SNTAGT. CDR3 length equals 15 residues. Between the trimmed V and J ends, which lost 0 bases and 5 bases, there was a span of 13 bases.

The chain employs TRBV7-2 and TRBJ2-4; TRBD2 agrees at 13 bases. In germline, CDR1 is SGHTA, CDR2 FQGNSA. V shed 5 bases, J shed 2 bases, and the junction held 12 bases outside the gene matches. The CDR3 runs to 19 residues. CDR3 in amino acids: CASSLDGLAGDISKNIQYF. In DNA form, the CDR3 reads TGTGCCAGCAGCCTAGACGGACTAGCGGGAGATATCTCCAAAAACATTCAGTACTTC.

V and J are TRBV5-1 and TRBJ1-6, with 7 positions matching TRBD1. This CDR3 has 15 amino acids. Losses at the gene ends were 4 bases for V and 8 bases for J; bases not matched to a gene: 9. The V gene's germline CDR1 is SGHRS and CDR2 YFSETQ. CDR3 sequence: CASSPAGDRDSPLHF. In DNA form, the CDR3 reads TGCGCCAGCAGCCCCGCCGGAGACAGGGATTCACCCCTCCACTTT.

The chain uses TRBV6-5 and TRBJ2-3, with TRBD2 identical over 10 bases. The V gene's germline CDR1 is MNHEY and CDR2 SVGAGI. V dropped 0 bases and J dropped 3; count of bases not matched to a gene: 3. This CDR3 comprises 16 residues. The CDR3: CASSYSRTSGTDTQYF. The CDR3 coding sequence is TGTGCCAGCAGTTACTCGAGGACTAGCGGAACAGATACGCAGTATTTT.

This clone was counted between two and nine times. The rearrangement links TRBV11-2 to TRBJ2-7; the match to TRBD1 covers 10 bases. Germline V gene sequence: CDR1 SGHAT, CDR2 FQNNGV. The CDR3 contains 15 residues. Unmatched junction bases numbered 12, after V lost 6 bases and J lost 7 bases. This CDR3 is CASRLIRDRGGEQYF. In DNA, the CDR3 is TGTGCCAGCAGATTAATCCGGGACAGGGGTGGGGAGCAGTACTTC.

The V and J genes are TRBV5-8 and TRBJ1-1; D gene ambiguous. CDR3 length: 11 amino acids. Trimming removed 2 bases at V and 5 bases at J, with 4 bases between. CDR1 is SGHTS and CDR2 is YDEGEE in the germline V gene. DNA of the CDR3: TGTGCCAGCAGCTTTGTAACTGAAGCTTTCTTT. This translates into CASSFVTEAFF.

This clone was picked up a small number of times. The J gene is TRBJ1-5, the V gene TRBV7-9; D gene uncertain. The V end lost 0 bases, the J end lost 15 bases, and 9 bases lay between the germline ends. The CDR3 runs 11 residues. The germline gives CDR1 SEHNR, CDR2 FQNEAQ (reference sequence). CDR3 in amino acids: CASSLAGVVHF. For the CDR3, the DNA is TGTGCCAGCAGCTTAGCTGGGGTGGTGCATTTT. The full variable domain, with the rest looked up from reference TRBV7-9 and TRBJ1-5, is DTGVSQNPRHKITKRGQNVTFRCDPISEHNRLYWYRQTLGQGPEFLTYFQNEAQLEKSRLLSDRFSAERPKGSFSTLEIQRTEQGDSAMYLCASSLAGVVHFGDGTRLSIL.

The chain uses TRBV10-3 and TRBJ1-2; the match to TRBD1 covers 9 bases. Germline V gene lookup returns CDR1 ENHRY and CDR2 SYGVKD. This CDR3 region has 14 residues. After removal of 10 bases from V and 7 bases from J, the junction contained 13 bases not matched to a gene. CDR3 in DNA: TGTGCCAGCAGAGATCCGGGACAGGGTTTTGGCTACACCTTC. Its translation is CASRDPGQGFGYTF.

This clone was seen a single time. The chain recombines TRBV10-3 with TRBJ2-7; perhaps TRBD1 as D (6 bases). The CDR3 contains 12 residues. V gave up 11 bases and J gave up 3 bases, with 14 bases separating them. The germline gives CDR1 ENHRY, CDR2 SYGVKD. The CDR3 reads CAPSGQFYEQYF. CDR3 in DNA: TGTGCCCCCTCCGGACAGTTCTACGAGCAGTACTTC.